The sample holds many counts of the clone carrying this TCR beta chain. The antigen is unknown. RNA transcripts gave rise to amplified TCR beta CDR3 regions. First-round RT-PCR of the TCR CDR3 relied on the HTBI primer set. One entry per CDR3 protein, called by TCRdb with MiXCR from the multiplex PCR reads. Here the sample spans roughly 99,000 distinct CDR3 sequences, roughly 15% being singletons. These data come from a study of T cells in Graves' hyperthyroidism and ophthalmopathy. Study-wide context: Specimen type is peripheral blood, collected at initial diagnosis prior to any treatment.

Looked up from germline, CDR1 is SGHVS and CDR2 is FQNEAQ. This CDR3 has 15 amino acids. Trimming cost V 5 bases and J 7 bases; bases outside gene matches: 7. Findings and limits, study-wide: Appearing also in blood were most of the thyroid clonotypes expanded above 0.001.

This clonotype was sampled from a woman aged 45-60 years with Graves' hyperthyroidism. Input material: blood. This chain links TRBV7-8 with TRBJ2-2; 10 bases are a match to TRBD2. The CDR3 here is CASSLGVAGGGELFF. As DNA, the CDR3 is TGTGCCAGCAGCCTAGGTGTAGCGGGAGGCGGGGAGCTGTTTTTT.